One and the same sample provided the 16 T cell receptor beta chains below, sequenced in a study of PD-L1 blockade in urothelial cancer. Time point described: peripheral blood 6 weeks after treatment start. Profiled with immunoSEQ multiplex PCR; TCRdb holds only in-frame clones, not every one. There are some 120,000 clones in the sample; approximately 90% occur only once, and around 3.7% lies in the top ten. Specimen: PBMCs, collected around atezolizumab (anti-PD-L1) treatment. The receptors were sampled from a man aged 60 to 75 with urothelial cancer.

The rearrangement joins TRBV5-6 to TRBJ2-2; 7 nucleotides agree with TRBD1. This CDR3 region has 16 residues. J was trimmed by 0 bases and V by 4 bases; bases with no gene match: 6. Germline CDR1 reads SGHDT; CDR2 reads YYEEEE. The DNA for the CDR3 is TGTGCCAGCAGCCCGGCCGGGACAGCGAACACCGGGGAGCTGTTTTTT. This codes for CASSPAGTANTGELFF.

The CDR3 coding sequence is TGTGCCAGCAGTCGCCATGCACAGGGGGGCCGCGCCTACGAGCAGTACTTC. This gives the protein CASSRHAQGGRAYEQYF. The rearrangement joins TRBV27 to TRBJ2-7, with 8 bases identical to TRBD1. Per germline, CDR1 MNHEY and CDR2 SMNVEV (reference sequence). This CDR3 is built from 17 residues. The V and J ends lost 5 bases and 2 bases, in that order; junction bases with no gene match: 14.

V is TRBV4-1 and J is TRBJ1-2; perhaps TRBD1 as D (6 bases). Trimming removed 0 bases from V and 3 bases from J, with 14 bases in between. This CDR3 comprises 16 residues. Germline V gives CDR1 MGHRA, CDR2 YSYEKL. This CDR3 reads CASSQDARTVYYGYTF. Written as DNA, the CDR3 is TGCGCCAGCAGCCAAGATGCAAGGACAGTCTACTATGGCTACACCTTC.

This CDR3 reads CASSESPRVYEQYF. The CDR3 DNA reads as TGCGCCAGCAGTGAGTCCCCCAGGGTATACGAGCAGTACTTC. V gene TRBV10-1 combines with J gene TRBJ2-7; a possible D gene is TRBD1 (5 bases). V was pared by 0 bases and J by 4 bases, with 10 bases between. The CDR3 totals 14 residues. Germline V gene lookup returns CDR1 WNHNN and CDR2 SYGVQD (reference sequence).

This clone was observed a single time. This chain uses TRBV6-1 with TRBJ2-3; 11 bases match TRBD2. The CDR3 runs 15 residues. Germline trimming cut 5 bases from V and 2 bases from J; bases unmatched to any gene: 3. CDR1 and CDR2 (germline): MNHNS, SASEGT. CDR3 DNA: TGTGCCAGCAGTAGACTAGCGGGGAACACAGATACGCAGTATTTT. Translated, it gives CASSRLAGNTDTQYF.

The V and J genes are TRBV7-9 and TRBJ2-7; no reliable D call. The CDR3 totals 14 residues. Germline V gene data show CDR1 as SEHNR and CDR2 as FQNEAQ (reference sequence). V was cut by 1 base and J by 2 bases, with 9 bases left in between. The DNA of the CDR3 is TGTGCCAGCAGCTTAGTTAGCCCCCCCTACGAGCAGTACTTC. It specifies CASSLVSPPYEQYF.

The rearrangement links TRBV7-9 to TRBJ2-3; 10 bases line up with TRBD2. Germline lookup yields CDR1 SEHNR and CDR2 FQNEAQ (reference sequence). With V trimmed by 5 bases and J by 4 bases, 9 bases remained unmatched. The CDR3 runs 16 residues. CDR3 loop: CASSVGTSGISDTQYF. The CDR3 DNA is TGTGCCAGCAGCGTTGGCACTAGCGGGATTTCAGATACGCAGTATTTT.

The chain carries TRBV2 and TRBJ1-3, with D possibly matching TRBD1 (5 bases). The CDR3 covers 14 residues. The germline CDR1 and CDR2 sequences are SNHLY and FYNNEI. Trimming cost V 8 bases and J 3 bases, with 14 bases left between them. The CDR3 nucleotides are TGTGCCAGCGTTGATAGGGGCCTTGGAAACACCATATATTTT. It is translated as CASVDRGLGNTIYF.

J is TRBJ2-1 and V is TRBV15; TRBD2 matches 10 bases. J lost 2 bases, V lost 6 bases, and 4 bases had no gene match. Germline assignment: CDR1 LNHNV and CDR2 YYDKDF (reference sequence). The CDR3 is 15 residues long. The CDR3 region has the DNA TGTGCCACCAGTCGGACTAGCGGCGCCTACAATGAGCAGTTCTTC. It codes for CATSRTSGAYNEQFF.

The rearrangement links TRBV19 to TRBJ2-1; D may be TRBD2 (6 bases). The CDR3 sequence is 14 residues long. Germline loops: CDR1 LNHDA, CDR2 SQIVND (reference sequence). V dropped 7 bases and J dropped 7 bases, with 17 bases sitting between them. This chain's CDR3 is CASIGPNRGNEQFF. The CDR3 DNA follows: TGTGCCAGTATTGGCCCCAATCGGGGGAATGAGCAGTTCTTC.

This clone has just one count. This chain connects TRBV6-5 to TRBJ1-3; D remains ambiguous. The CDR3 spans 15 residues. Germline V CDR1 and CDR2: MNHEY, SVGAGI. V shed 7 bases and J shed 2 bases, with 15 bases lying between them. CDR3 nucleotide sequence: TGTGCCAGCACCCTAAGTCGAGCGCCTGGAAACACCATATATTTT. It encodes CASTLSRAPGNTIYF.

This chain links TRBV28 with TRBJ2-7; TRBD1 aligns across 9 bases. This CDR3 has 15 residues. Germline loops: CDR1 MDHEN, CDR2 SYDVKM. Trimming at V came to 6 bases and at J to 1 base, leaving 7 bases not matched to a gene. The DNA for the CDR3 is TGTGCCAGCAGCCAGACAGGGGGGAGGTCCTACGAGCAGTACTTC. It codes for CASSQTGGRSYEQYF.

The chain joins TRBV25-1 to TRBJ2-5; a weak D match, TRBD1 (5 bases). Trimming took 3 bases from V and 2 from J, leaving 10 bases between them. CDR1 is MGHDK, CDR2 SYGVNS, per germline. This CDR3 spans 14 amino acids. The CDR3 DNA reads TGTGCCAGCAGTGATGGGGCAGGGCAAGAGACCCAGTACTTC. Its protein product is CASSDGAGQETQYF.

This clone came up a few times. The chain combines TRBV19 with TRBJ1-3; TRBD1 might be the D (6 bases). Germline CDR1 LNHDA, CDR2 SQIVND (reference sequence). V dropped 7 bases and J dropped 6 bases, with 16 bases sitting between them. CDR3 length: 14 residues. The CDR3 DNA is TGTGCCAGTACCGTACGGGAGGGGGAAAACACCATATATTTT. Translating gives CASTVREGENTIYF. Using reference TRBV19 and TRBJ1-3 for the parts outside the CDR3, the full variable domain is DGGITQSPKYLFRKEGQNVTLSCEQNLNHDAMYWYRQDPGQGLRLIYYSQIVNDFQKGDIAEGYSVSREKKESFPLTVTSAQKNPTAFYLCASTVREGENTIYFGEGSWLTVV.

The CDR3 DNA sequence: TGTGCCAGCGGAGGACAGGGAATATACACAGATACGCAGTATTTT. It encodes CASGGQGIYTDTQYF. The chain couples TRBV5-8 to TRBJ2-3, with 8 positions matching TRBD1. Trimming took 7 bases from V and 2 from J; bases not matched to a gene: 9. Germline loops: CDR1 SGHTS, CDR2 YDEGEE. This CDR3 is built from 15 residues.

V usage is TRBV30 and J usage is TRBJ2-3, with TRBD2 as a possible D gene (5 bases). Deletions cut 2 bases from V and 0 bases from J, with 12 bases between. Germline CDR1 and CDR2: GTSNPN and SVGIG (reference sequence). This CDR3 spans 15 amino acids. In nucleotides, the CDR3 is TGTGCCTGGAGTCTGAGCGGTTCTAGCACAGATACGCAGTATTTT. Translating it yields CAWSLSGSSTDTQYF.